Sequencing of this T cell receptor beta chain was carried out in a study of cytomegalovirus exposure and HLA in healthy donors. Study-wide background: One earlier analysis, a look at approximately 180 million T cells, found some 100 million unique TCR beta sequences. General study points: The authors later found HLA-associated TCR beta chains more clonally expanded than equally common others. Immune exposure data for these donors was limited to CMV serostatus.

The PCR employed 60 Vbeta primers together with 13 Jbeta primers. Produced via immunoSEQ multiplex PCR; TCRdb's table is partial and in-frame only. The sample includes about 76,000 clones, roughly 85% seen only once; the top ten take 2% to 3%. For this clone: Its matching antigen is unknown. A junction boundary mismatches the germline segment, possibly from a read error.

The germline CDR1 and CDR2 sequences are SEHNR and FQNEAQ (reference sequence). The CDR3 runs to 12 residues. This sequence was found in a man younger than 45 in good health and CMV-seronegative. The chain is built from TRBV7-9 and TRBJ2-7; weak D call: TRBD2 (6 bases). Sequencing was carried out using PBMCs. The CDR3 loop is CSSSPPGREQYF. DNA for the CDR3: TGTTCCAGCAGCCCTCCGGGGAGGGAGCAGTACTTC. Full variable domain (outside the CDR3, taken from reference TRBV7-9 and TRBJ2-7): DTGVSQNPRHKITKRGQNVTFRCDPISEHNRLYWYRQTLGQGPEFLTYFQNEAQLEKSRLLSDRFSAERPKGSFSTLEIQRTEQGDSAMYLCSSSPPGREQYFGPGTRLTVT.